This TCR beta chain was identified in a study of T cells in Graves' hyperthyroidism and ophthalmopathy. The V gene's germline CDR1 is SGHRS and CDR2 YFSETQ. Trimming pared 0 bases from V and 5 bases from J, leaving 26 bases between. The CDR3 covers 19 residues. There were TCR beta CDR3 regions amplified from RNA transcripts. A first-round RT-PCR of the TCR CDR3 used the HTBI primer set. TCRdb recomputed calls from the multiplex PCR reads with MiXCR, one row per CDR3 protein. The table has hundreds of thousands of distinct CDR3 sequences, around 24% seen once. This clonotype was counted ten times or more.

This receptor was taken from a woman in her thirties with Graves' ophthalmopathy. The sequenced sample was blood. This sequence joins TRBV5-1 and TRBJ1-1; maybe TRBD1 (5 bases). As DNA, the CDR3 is TGCGCCAGCAGCTTGGTTTCGGGGACCAGCTTGGTTTCAGGGACTGAAGCTTTCTTT. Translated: CASSLVSGTSLVSGTEAFF. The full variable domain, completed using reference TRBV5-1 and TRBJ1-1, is KAGVTQTPRYLIKTRGQQVTLSCSPISGHRSVSWYQQTPGQGLQFLFEYFSETQRNKGNFPGRFSGRQFSNSRSEMNVSTLELGDSALYLCASSLVSGTSLVSGTEAFFGQGTRLTVV.